This is a list of T cell receptor beta chains from one sample in a study of T-cell reconstitution after alpha-beta-depleted transplantation in children. TCRdb re-called the PCR reads through MiXCR, storing one row per CDR3 protein. There are just over 350,000 distinct CDR3 sequences in the sample; more than 10% occur only once, and 4% to 5.5% lies in the top ten. Here the sequenced sample was PBMCs, taken from the stem cell graft. The receptor source for this set is a human donor who donated a stem cell graft to a child with Fanconi anemia. CDR3s include the opening cysteine and the closing phenylalanine or tryptophan. D genes are given only for firm matches. Not all rows give a size; the values are once, few, many and, for expanded clones, a class.

clone size: -
V gene: TRBV10-3
D gene: -
J gene: TRBJ2-2
CDR3 protein: CAISLEREAGELFF
CDR3 DNA: TGTGCCATCAGCCTAGAGCGAGAGGCCGGGGAGCTGTTTTTT

clone size: many
V gene: TRBV5-1
D gene: -
J gene: TRBJ1-5
CDR3 protein: CASSLEGGADQPQHF
CDR3 DNA: TGCGCCAGCAGCTTGGAAGGGGGTGCGGATCAGCCCCAGCATTTT

clone size: few
V gene: TRBV7-8
D gene: TRBD1
J gene: TRBJ2-7
CDR3 protein: CASSNRDRPDEQYF
CDR3 DNA: TGTGCCAGCAGCAACCGGGACAGGCCCGACGAGCAGTACTTC

clone size: few
V gene: TRBV20-1
D gene: -
J gene: TRBJ2-3
CDR3 protein: CSARAPTGGDTQYF
CDR3 DNA: TGCAGTGCTAGAGCCCCCACCGGAGGAGATACGCAGTATTTT

clone size: -
V gene: TRBV6-1
D gene: -
J gene: TRBJ2-3
CDR3 protein: CASSEIPDTQYF
CDR3 DNA: TGTGCCAGCAGTGAAATCCCAGATACGCAGTATTTT

clone size: many
V gene: TRBV4-2
D gene: TRBD1
J gene: TRBJ1-3
CDR3 protein: CASSPQSRGQGNTIYF
CDR3 DNA: TGTGCCAGCAGCCCCCAAAGCAGGGGACAGGGAAACACCATATATTTT

clone size: few
V gene: TRBV25-1
D gene: -
J gene: TRBJ2-2
CDR3 protein: CASSETDSRELFF
CDR3 DNA: TGTGCCAGCAGTGAAACTGACAGCCGGGAGCTGTTTTTT

clone size: -
V gene: TRBV12-3/TRBV12-4
D gene: TRBD2
J gene: TRBJ2-3
CDR3 protein: CASSPGTSISDTQYF
CDR3 DNA: TGTGCCAGCAGCCCCGGGACTAGCATATCAGATACGCAGTATTTT

clone size: few
V gene: TRBV4-2
D gene: TRBD1
J gene: TRBJ1-3
CDR3 protein: CASSQDSGTGSSGNTIYF
CDR3 DNA: TGTGCCAGCAGCCAAGACTCGGGGACAGGGAGCTCTGGAAACACCATATATTTT

clone size: many
V gene: TRBV7-2
D gene: TRBD1
J gene: TRBJ2-5
CDR3 protein: CASSSLDRRETQYF
CDR3 DNA: TGTGCCAGCAGCTCCCTGGACAGGAGAGAGACCCAGTACTTC

clone size: -
V gene: TRBV18
D gene: -
J gene: TRBJ2-3
CDR3 protein: CASSPPGGTENTDTQYF
CDR3 DNA: TGTGCCAGCTCACCACCTGGCGGGACAGAAAACACAGATACGCAGTATTTT

clone size: many
V gene: TRBV10-3
D gene: TRBD1
J gene: TRBJ2-7
CDR3 protein: CAISRTTGTGDYEQYF
CDR3 DNA: TGTGCCATCAGCCGAACGACCGGGACAGGGGACTACGAGCAGTACTTC

clone size: few
V gene: TRBV7-2
D gene: -
J gene: TRBJ1-5
CDR3 protein: CASSLGLQGSNQPQHF
CDR3 DNA: TGTGCCAGCAGCTTAGGGCTTCAGGGGAGCAATCAGCCCCAGCATTTT

clone size: -
V gene: TRBV29-1
D gene: TRBD1
J gene: TRBJ2-1
CDR3 protein: CSVEDWVDRVVNEQFF
CDR3 DNA: TGCAGCGTTGAAGATTGGGTGGACAGGGTAGTGAATGAGCAGTTCTTC

clone size: -
V gene: TRBV7-2
D gene: -
J gene: TRBJ1-2
CDR3 protein: CASSFRTDDGYTF
CDR3 DNA: TGTGCCAGCAGCTTTAGGACAGACGACGGCTACACCTTC

clone size: -
V gene: TRBV5-1
D gene: TRBD1
J gene: TRBJ2-1
CDR3 protein: CASSLLPGQGYNEQFF
CDR3 DNA: TGCGCCAGCAGCTTGTTACCCGGACAGGGGTACAATGAGCAGTTCTTC

clone size: few
V gene: TRBV5-1
D gene: TRBD2
J gene: TRBJ2-1
CDR3 protein: CASSLGLAGENEQFF
CDR3 DNA: TGCGCCAGCAGCTTGGGCCTAGCGGGGGAGAATGAGCAGTTCTTC

clone size: -
V gene: TRBV6-5
D gene: -
J gene: TRBJ1-5
CDR3 protein: CASSLSEDQPQHF
CDR3 DNA: TGTGCCAGCAGTTTATCGGAGGATCAGCCCCAGCATTTT

clone size: -
V gene: TRBV11-1
D gene: -
J gene: TRBJ1-1
CDR3 protein: CASSFGGRGRSNTEAFF
CDR3 DNA: TGTGCCAGCAGCTTCGGTGGAAGGGGCCGTTCGAACACTGAAGCTTTCTTT

clone size: few
V gene: TRBV3-1
D gene: -
J gene: TRBJ2-7
CDR3 protein: CASSQGGTLSYEQYF
CDR3 DNA: TGTGCCAGCAGCCAAGGGGGGACCCTCTCCTACGAGCAGTACTTC

clone size: few
V gene: TRBV3-1
D gene: -
J gene: TRBJ1-2
CDR3 protein: CASSPTKGSNYGYTF
CDR3 DNA: TGTGCCAGCAGCCCCACGAAGGGTTCAAACTATGGCTACACCTTC

clone size: few
V gene: TRBV2
D gene: -
J gene: TRBJ1-5
CDR3 protein: CASSVEKSNQPQHF
CDR3 DNA: TGTGCCAGCAGTGTTGAGAAAAGCAATCAGCCCCAGCATTTT

clone size: few
V gene: TRBV6-1
D gene: -
J gene: TRBJ2-2
CDR3 protein: CASQGGRTGELFF
CDR3 DNA: TGTGCCTCTCAAGGGGGGCGCACCGGGGAGCTGTTTTTT

clone size: -
V gene: TRBV30
D gene: -
J gene: TRBJ2-2
CDR3 protein: CAWSGPFAGELFF
CDR3 DNA: TGTGCCTGGAGCGGTCCTTTTGCCGGGGAGCTGTTTTTT

clone size: -
V gene: TRBV12-3/TRBV12-4
D gene: -
J gene: TRBJ2-1
CDR3 protein: CASSFEGNNEQFF
CDR3 DNA: TGTGCCAGCAGTTTTGAGGGAAACAATGAGCAGTTCTTC

clone size: -
V gene: TRBV10-3
D gene: -
J gene: TRBJ2-2
CDR3 protein: CATRTENTGELFF
CDR3 DNA: TGTGCCACAAGGACAGAGAACACCGGGGAGCTGTTTTTT

clone size: -
V gene: TRBV20-1
D gene: TRBD2
J gene: TRBJ2-7
CDR3 protein: CSATSGDYSYEQYF
CDR3 DNA: TGCAGTGCAACCAGCGGGGACTACTCCTACGAGCAGTACTTC

clone size: few
V gene: TRBV5-6
D gene: -
J gene: TRBJ2-7
CDR3 protein: CASSWGHSYEQYF
CDR3 DNA: TGTGCCAGCAGCTGGGGACACTCCTACGAGCAGTACTTC

clone size: few
V gene: TRBV9
D gene: -
J gene: TRBJ2-5
CDR3 protein: CASSAPEDQETQYF
CDR3 DNA: TGTGCCAGCAGCGCCCCGGAGGACCAAGAGACCCAGTACTTC

clone size: -
V gene: TRBV28
D gene: -
J gene: TRBJ2-7
CDR3 protein: CASSLAGTASYEQYF
CDR3 DNA: TGTGCCAGCAGTTTGGCGGGGACAGCTTCCTACGAGCAGTACTTC

clone size: few
V gene: TRBV12-3/TRBV12-4
D gene: -
J gene: TRBJ1-2
CDR3 protein: CASSMGLDGYTF
CDR3 DNA: TGTGCCAGCAGTATGGGACTTGATGGCTACACCTTC

clone size: -
V gene: TRBV20-1
D gene: TRBD1
J gene: TRBJ2-3
CDR3 protein: CSAPGTGSDTQYF
CDR3 DNA: TGCAGTGCTCCCGGGACAGGGTCAGATACGCAGTATTTT

clone size: -
V gene: TRBV11-2
D gene: -
J gene: TRBJ2-2
CDR3 protein: CASRPIVTGELFF
CDR3 DNA: TGTGCCAGCAGACCCATTGTTACCGGGGAGCTGTTTTTT

clone size: many
V gene: TRBV15
D gene: -
J gene: TRBJ1-6
CDR3 protein: CATSRRGAGNSPLHF
CDR3 DNA: TGTGCCACCAGCAGACGAGGGGCCGGGAATTCACCCCTCCACTTT